A single sample gave rise to the 13 T cell receptor beta chains below, sequenced in a study of blood T cell repertoires in COVID-19. Only in-frame clones appear in the TCRdb table, and some are missing; sequencing was by immunoSEQ multiplex PCR. The data hold 150,000 to 200,000 clones, with about 87% observed a single time. The specimen was peripheral blood. The receptor source for this set is a man between 18 and 29 years old with active or convalescent COVID-19.

The gene calls are TRBV5-1 and TRBJ2-7; 7 nucleotides line up with TRBD2. CDR1 and CDR2 from the germline V gene are SGHRS and YFSETQ. The CDR3 contains 13 residues. The junction had 3 bases not matched to a gene; V was cut back by 2 bases and J by 4 bases. The CDR3: CASSFGGSYEQYF. CDR3 DNA: TGCGCCAGCAGCTTCGGCGGGAGTTACGAGCAGTACTTC.

The chain is built from TRBV19 and TRBJ1-2; D is unclear. The germline V gene has CDR1 LNHDA and CDR2 SQIVND (reference sequence). Trimming removed 3 bases at V and 5 bases at J, with 10 bases between. The CDR3 length is 13 residues. As DNA, the CDR3 is TGTGCCAGTAGTATTGGGCAATTGTATGGCTACACCTTC. This gives the protein CASSIGQLYGYTF.

This chain links TRBV7-9 with TRBJ1-1, with D maybe TRBD1 (5 bases). Germline-derived CDR1 and CDR2 are SEHNR and FQNEAQ (reference sequence). The V and J ends lost 8 bases and 2 bases respectively, with 12 bases between them. CDR3 length: 13 residues. The CDR3 spells CASGAPLNTEAFF. In nucleotides, the CDR3 is TGTGCCAGCGGGGCACCGCTAAACACTGAAGCTTTCTTT.

CDR3 in amino acids: CASSLRGWAGNTIYF. The CDR3 nucleotides read TGTGCCAGCAGTCTCAGGGGATGGGCTGGAAACACCATATATTTT. This chain links TRBV3-1 (or the pseudogene TRBV3-2) with TRBJ1-3; D might be TRBD1 (6 bases). CDR1 is LGHDT, CDR2 YNNKEL, per germline (reference sequence). Between the trimmed V and J ends, which lost 6 bases and 2 bases, there was a span of 14 bases. The CDR3 runs to 15 residues.

This chain links TRBV11-3 with TRBJ2-1, with D possibly TRBD2 on 5 matching bases. Germline CDR1 reads SGHNT; CDR2 reads YENEEA. The V and J ends lost 5 bases and 5 bases respectively, with 13 bases between them. CDR3 length: 14 amino acids. The CDR3 region has the DNA TGTGCCAGCAGCCCGGGCGGGCAGCACAATGAGCAGTTCTTC. Residues: CASSPGGQHNEQFF. Full variable domain (missing parts from reference TRBV11-3 and TRBJ2-1): EAGVVQSPRYKIIEKKQPVAFWCNPISGHNTLYWYLQNLGQGPELLIRYENEEAVDDSQLPKDRFSAERLKGVDSTLKIQPAELGDSAVYLCASSPGGQHNEQFFGPGTRLTVL.

A single count supports this clone. This chain links TRBV19 with TRBJ2-1; 10 bases line up with TRBD2. Germline V CDR1 and CDR2: LNHDA, SQIVND (reference sequence). V shed 8 bases and J 3 bases; nucleotides not matched to a gene: 1. This CDR3 has 13 residues. CDR3 bases: TGTGCCAGTCGACTAGCGGGCTACAATGAGCAGTTCTTC. Residues: CASRLAGYNEQFF.

This chain connects TRBV27 to TRBJ2-1, with D unresolved. The CDR3 is 14 amino acids. With 3 bases removed from V and 0 bases from J, the gap between germline ends came to 6 bases. The germline gives CDR1 MNHEY, CDR2 SMNVEV (reference sequence). As DNA, the CDR3 is TGTGCCAGCAGTTTGTTGAGCTCCTACAATGAGCAGTTCTTC. This translates into CASSLLSSYNEQFF.

V is TRBV9 and J is TRBJ2-7; possible D gene TRBD2, 6 bases. The V end lost 0 bases, the J end lost 3 bases, and 10 bases lay between the germline ends. Germline lookup yields CDR1 SGDLS and CDR2 YYNGEE. The CDR3 is made up of 14 amino acids. CDR3 region: CASSVGGEVYEQYF. The CDR3 nucleotides read TGTGCCAGCAGCGTAGGCGGGGAAGTCTACGAGCAGTACTTC.

This sequence joins TRBV27 and TRBJ2-7; D unclear. The CDR3 has 13 amino acids. Trimming left V 5 bases short and J 1 base short, with 9 bases between. CDR1 and CDR2 from the germline V gene are MNHEY and SMNVEV (reference sequence). Here the CDR3 reads CASSLRVSYEQYF. CDR3 nucleotides: TGTGCCAGCAGTCTCCGGGTTTCCTACGAGCAGTACTTC.

The rearrangement uses TRBV19 and TRBJ1-1, with a weak D call TRBD1 (6 bases). The CDR3 is made up of 14 amino acids. The ends were cut back, 4 bases at V and 3 bases at J, with 12 bases in the middle. Germline lookup yields CDR1 LNHDA and CDR2 SQIVND (reference sequence). The CDR3 DNA follows: TGTGCCAGTAGTACGCGACAGGTTTACACTGAAGCTTTCTTT. Translation gives CASSTRQVYTEAFF.

V is TRBV7-9 and J is TRBJ1-1; D is unclear. Germline V gives CDR1 SEHNR, CDR2 FQNEAQ (reference sequence). This CDR3 is built from 15 residues. V was cut by 1 base and J by 0 bases, with 9 bases left in between. The CDR3 DNA sequence: TGTGCCAGCAGCTTAGGAAGCCTGGTGAACACTGAAGCTTTCTTT. It is translated as CASSLGSLVNTEAFF. Based on the CDR3 plus reference TRBV7-9 and TRBJ1-1, the full variable domain is DTGVSQNPRHKITKRGQNVTFRCDPISEHNRLYWYRQTLGQGPEFLTYFQNEAQLEKSRLLSDRFSAERPKGSFSTLEIQRTEQGDSAMYLCASSLGSLVNTEAFFGQGTRLTVV.

The chain couples TRBV28 to TRBJ1-5; TRBD1 is a possible D gene (5 bases). Germline V lookup: CDR1 MDHEN, CDR2 SYDVKM. The CDR3 sequence is 14 residues long. V lost 4 bases and J lost 6, with 13 bases in between. CDR3 amino acids: CASSSGVGAQPQHF. The CDR3 bases are TGTGCCAGCAGTTCTGGCGTTGGGGCTCAGCCCCAGCATTTT.

The rearrangement uses TRBV5-1 and TRBJ2-5; TRBD2 matches at 7 bases. This CDR3 is 17 amino acids long. V lost 1 base, J lost 3 bases, and 12 bases stayed unmatched. Per germline, CDR1 SGHRS and CDR2 YFSETQ. CDR3 protein: CASSLHQAWGLKETQYF. CDR3 coding DNA: TGCGCCAGCAGCTTGCATCAGGCGTGGGGACTAAAAGAGACCCAGTACTTC.